This T cell receptor beta chain was recorded in a study of T cells in Graves' hyperthyroidism and ophthalmopathy. Amplification targeted TCR beta CDR3 regions from RNA transcripts. The TCR CDR3 first-round RT-PCR relied on the HTBI primer set. TCRdb independently ran MiXCR on the multiplex PCR reads; one entry per CDR3 protein. The data hold approximately 330,000 distinct CDR3 sequences, with 15% to 20% observed a single time. The germline V gene encodes CDR1 SGHVS and CDR2 FQNEAQ. CDR3 size: 18 residues. Trimming removed 8 bases from V and 0 bases from J, with 20 bases in between. J is TRBJ2-6 and V is TRBV7-8; D is perhaps TRBD1 or TRBD2 (6 bases each). Sequencing was done on a sample of blood. This TCR came from a woman between 45 and 60 years old with Graves' hyperthyroidism. In nucleotides, the CDR3 is TGTGCCAGCTTAGGGGGGCAGGGTCCTATCTCTGGGGCCAACGTCCTGACTTTC. Protein sequence: CASLGGQGPISGANVLTF.